These 21 T cell receptor beta chains share one sample of origin, sequenced in a study of vaccination effects on CD4 cells after COVID-19. Antigens for these TCRs are unknown. Here immunoSEQ multiplex PCR was the method, and the copy in TCRdb shows in-frame clones only, minus some. Of 68,000 or so clones in the sample, 75% to 85% were seen once. Pools of viral peptides were used by the ViraFEST assay to expand antigen-specific CD4+ T cells ahead of sequencing. An approximately ten-day culture period preceded the isolation of CD4+ T cells. Vaccinated recipients, who were negative for nucleocapsid antibodies, had no history of SARS-CoV-2 infection. The sample here was CD4+ T cells from PBMCs cultured with SARS-CoV-2 spike peptides, taken before COVID-19 vaccination. The receptors were gathered from a human donor who received a COVID-19 vaccine.

This clone was observed a few times. The chain is built from TRBV19 and TRBJ2-2, with D possibly matching TRBD1 (5 bases). Between the trimmed V and J ends, which lost 1 base and 4 bases, there was a span of 13 bases. CDR3 size: 16 residues. Germline CDR1 LNHDA, CDR2 SQIVND (reference sequence). The CDR3 DNA reads TGTGCCAGTAGTATAGGGCCAGGGCGAGTCACCGGGGAGCTGTTTTTT. Translated: CASSIGPGRVTGELFF.

The chain is built from TRBV5-1 and TRBJ2-3; the D gene is possibly TRBD1 (6 bases). V gave up 0 bases and J gave up 4 bases, with 9 bases separating them. This CDR3 comprises 14 residues. Germline V gene sequence: CDR1 SGHRS, CDR2 YFSETQ. CDR3: CASSLVPGADTQYF. The DNA of the CDR3 is TGCGCCAGCAGCTTGGTCCCAGGGGCAGATACGCAGTATTTT.

This chain connects TRBV7-2 to TRBJ1-2; D uncertain. V lost 3 bases and J lost 8, with 13 bases in between. From germline, CDR1 is SGHTA and CDR2 FQGNSA. The CDR3 totals 13 residues. The CDR3 nucleotides are TGTGCCAGCAGCTTTGGGGAACTTGGAGGCTACACCTTC. It specifies CASSFGELGGYTF. Variable domain in full (rest from reference TRBV7-2 and TRBJ1-2): GAGVSQSPSNKVTEKGKDVELRCDPISGHTALYWYRQSLGQGLEFLIYFQGNSAPDKSGLPSDRFSAERTGGSVSTLTIQRTQQEDSAVYLCASSFGELGGYTFGSGTRLTVV.

DNA of the CDR3: TGTGCCAGCAGCTTGGCAGGGGTAAACACCGGGGAGCTGTTTTTT. Its translation is CASSLAGVNTGELFF. This chain links TRBV5-6 with TRBJ2-2, with TRBD1 as a possible D gene (6 bases). Looked up from germline, CDR1 is SGHDT and CDR2 is YYEEEE. V lost 0 bases to trimming and J lost 2 bases, with 8 bases between them. The length of the CDR3 is 15 residues.

The chain employs TRBV9 and TRBJ2-1, with D perhaps given as TRBD1 or TRBD2 (5 bases each). The CDR3 contains 16 residues. Looked up from germline, CDR1 is SGDLS and CDR2 is YYNGEE. Trimming shortened V by 4 bases and J by 0 bases, and 14 bases separated the two germline ends. This chain's CDR3 is CASSFGTTDSYNEQFF. In nucleotides, the CDR3 is TGTGCCAGCAGCTTTGGGACCACCGACTCCTACAATGAGCAGTTCTTC.

This chain uses TRBV3-1 (or the pseudogene TRBV3-2) with TRBJ2-6, with a weak D call TRBD2 (5 bases). CDR1 LGHDT and CDR2 YNNKEL come from the germline V gene (reference sequence). Deletions cut 3 bases from V and 1 base from J, with 13 bases between. This CDR3 is built from 17 residues. The CDR3 DNA reads TGTGCCAGCAGCCATATAAACGAGGGATCTGGGGCCAACGTCCTGACTTTC. It yields the protein CASSHINEGSGANVLTF.

CDR3 loop: CSARERTEAFF. The CDR3 coding sequence is TGCAGTGCTAGAGAACGGACTGAAGCTTTCTTT. The chain couples TRBV20-1 to TRBJ1-1; D is ambiguous. This CDR3 is 11 amino acids long. Germline V gene lookup returns CDR1 DFQATT and CDR2 SNEGSKA (reference sequence). The ends were cut back, 0 bases at V and 5 bases at J, with 4 bases in the middle.

The chain joins TRBV12-3 or TRBV12-4 to TRBJ1-6; D unresolved. This CDR3 contains 12 residues. The V end lost 5 bases, the J end lost 9 bases, and 8 bases lay between the germline ends. The CDR3 DNA reads TGTGCCAGCAGTACCACAGCTTCACCCCTCCACTTT. Its protein product is CASSTTASPLHF.

The rearrangement uses TRBV30 and TRBJ1-6; D uncertain. CDR1 and CDR2 (germline): GTSNPN, SVGIG (reference sequence). Between the trimmed V and J ends, which lost 1 base and 10 bases, there was a span of 17 bases. The CDR3 is made up of 15 amino acids. Here the CDR3 reads CAWSARSTMRSPLHF. The CDR3 coding sequence is TGTGCCTGGAGTGCGAGGTCCACAATGAGATCACCCCTCCACTTT.

The gene calls are TRBV10-1 and TRBJ1-2; D ambiguous. The CDR3 is 15 residues long. CDR1 and CDR2 from the germline V gene are WNHNN and SYGVQD (reference sequence). V was cut by 0 bases and J by 4 bases, with 12 bases left in between. CDR3 bases: TGCGCCAGCAGTGAGTCGACGGGGAACGGCTATGGCTACACCTTC. It yields the protein CASSESTGNGYGYTF.

CDR3 protein: CASSLVAGLNTEAFF. CDR3 nucleotide sequence: TGCGCCAGCAGCTTGGTCGCAGGCCTGAACACTGAAGCTTTCTTT. The chain uses TRBV5-1 and TRBJ1-1; D gene unclear. The CDR3 has 15 amino acids. Per germline, CDR1 SGHRS and CDR2 YFSETQ. Trimming took 0 bases from V and 0 from J, leaving 9 bases between them.

The V call is TRBV6-1, the J call TRBJ1-4; D is perhaps TRBD1 (5 bases). The germline V and J ends were trimmed by 6 bases and 8 bases, with 13 bases remaining between them. CDR1 is MNHNS, CDR2 SASEGT, per germline. This CDR3 is 13 amino acids long. The CDR3: CASRDGGREKLFF. As DNA, the CDR3 is TGTGCCAGCAGAGATGGGGGTCGGGAAAAACTGTTTTTT.

The gene calls are TRBV7-9 and TRBJ2-5; TRBD2 matches at 10 bases. The ends lost 5 bases at V and 5 bases at J; junction bases unmatched: 5. The CDR3 spans 14 residues. Germline assignment: CDR1 SEHNR and CDR2 FQNEAQ (reference sequence). CDR3 bases: TGTGCCAGCAGCCAATCTAGCGGGGGTGAGACCCAGTACTTC. Encoded protein: CASSQSSGGETQYF.

J is TRBJ2-5 and V is TRBV6-5; a weak D match, TRBD2 (5 bases). The CDR3 loop spans 15 amino acids. Trimming cost V 7 bases and J 2 bases, with 17 bases left between them. Per the germline V gene, CDR1 is MNHEY and CDR2 is SVGAGI. The CDR3 bases are TGTGCCAGCACCCCCCCCGGCAGGACTCAAGAGACCCAGTACTTC. This sequence encodes CASTPPGRTQETQYF.

The J gene is TRBJ2-1, the V gene TRBV6-5, with D hard to call. The CDR3 extends over 12 amino acids. Germline V gene data show CDR1 as MNHEY and CDR2 as SVGAGI. Trimming removed 6 bases at V and 2 bases at J, with 5 bases between. CDR3 in amino acids: CASRATYNEQFF. The CDR3 DNA sequence: TGTGCCAGCAGGGCCACCTACAATGAGCAGTTCTTC.

The chain is built from TRBV5-6 and TRBJ2-1, with no clear D. V was pared by 3 bases and J by 6 bases, with 19 bases between. CDR1 and CDR2 (germline): SGHDT, YYEEEE. The CDR3 sequence is 16 residues long. Here the CDR3 DNA reads TGTGCCAGCAGCTCGGCCGGGCCCTTGAAGGGCAATGAGCAGTTCTTC. Its protein product is CASSSAGPLKGNEQFF.

The chain joins TRBV7-2 to TRBJ1-5; D remains ambiguous. The CDR3 totals 13 residues. Per germline, CDR1 SGHTA and CDR2 FQGNSA. The V and J ends lost 1 base and 6 bases respectively, with 7 bases between them. The chain's CDR3 is CASSLDSGQPQHF. CDR3 nucleotide sequence: TGTGCCAGCAGCTTAGATTCGGGTCAGCCCCAGCATTTT. Together with reference TRBV7-2 and TRBJ1-5, the CDR3 gives the full variable domain: GAGVSQSPSNKVTEKGKDVELRCDPISGHTALYWYRQSLGQGLEFLIYFQGNSAPDKSGLPSDRFSAERTGGSVSTLTIQRTQQEDSAVYLCASSLDSGQPQHFGDGTRLSIL.

This clone was seen a single time. V gene TRBV18 combines with J gene TRBJ2-3; the match to TRBD1 covers 8 bases. The CDR3 consists of 15 residues. CDR1 KGHSH and CDR2 LQKENI come from the germline V gene. V shed 2 bases and J 7 bases; nucleotides not matched to a gene: 8. CDR3 residues: CASSPGTGGSNTQYF. Written as DNA, the CDR3 is TGTGCCAGCTCACCAGGGACAGGAGGCTCAAATACGCAGTATTTT. Using reference TRBV18 and TRBJ2-3 for the parts outside the CDR3, the full variable domain is NAGVMQNPRHLVRRRGQEARLRCSPMKGHSHVYWYRQLPEEGLKFMVYLQKENIIDESGMPKERFSAEFPKEGPSILRIQQVVRGDSAAYFCASSPGTGGSNTQYFGPGTRLTVL.

The chain links TRBV5-1 to TRBJ2-3; 8 bases align to TRBD2. The germline V gene encodes CDR1 SGHRS and CDR2 YFSETQ. This CDR3 has 16 residues. Germline trimming cut 3 bases from V and 0 bases from J; bases unmatched to any gene: 6. As DNA, the CDR3 is TGCGCCAGCAGCTCCATCGGGGGGGTTAGCACAGATACGCAGTATTTT. It is translated as CASSSIGGVSTDTQYF.

V and J are TRBV6-6 and TRBJ2-7, with TRBD2 matching 11 bases. The junction had 5 bases not matched to a gene; V was cut back by 7 bases and J by 3 bases. CDR1 and CDR2 (germline): MNHNY, SVGAGI (reference sequence). The CDR3 extends over 14 amino acids. Written as DNA, the CDR3 is TGTGCCAGCAACCCTAGCGGGGGGTTCTACGAGCAGTACGTC. Protein sequence: CASNPSGGFYEQYV.

The chain combines TRBV12-3 or TRBV12-4 with TRBJ2-2, with no clear D. The CDR3 totals 11 residues. The V gene lost 7 bases and the J gene lost 9 bases, with 9 bases spanning the gap. This chain's CDR3 is CASTPRRELFF. The CDR3 DNA reads as TGTGCCAGCACCCCTAGGCGGGAGCTGTTTTTT.